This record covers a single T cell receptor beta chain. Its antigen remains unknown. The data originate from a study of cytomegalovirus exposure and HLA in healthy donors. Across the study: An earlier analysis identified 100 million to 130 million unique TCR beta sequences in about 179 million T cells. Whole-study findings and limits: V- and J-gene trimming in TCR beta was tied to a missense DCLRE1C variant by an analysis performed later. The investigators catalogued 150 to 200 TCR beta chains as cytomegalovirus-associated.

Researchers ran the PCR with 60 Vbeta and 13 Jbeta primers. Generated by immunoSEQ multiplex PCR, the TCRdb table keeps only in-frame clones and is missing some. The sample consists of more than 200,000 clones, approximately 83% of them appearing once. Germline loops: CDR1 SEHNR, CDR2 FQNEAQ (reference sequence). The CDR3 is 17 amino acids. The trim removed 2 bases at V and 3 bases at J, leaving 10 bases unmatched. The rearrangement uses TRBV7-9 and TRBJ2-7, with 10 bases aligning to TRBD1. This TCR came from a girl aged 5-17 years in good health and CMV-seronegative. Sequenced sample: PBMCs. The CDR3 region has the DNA TGTGCCAGCAGCTTAATACCCCCGGGACAGGGGAACTACGAGCAGTACTTC. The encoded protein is CASSLIPPGQGNYEQYF.